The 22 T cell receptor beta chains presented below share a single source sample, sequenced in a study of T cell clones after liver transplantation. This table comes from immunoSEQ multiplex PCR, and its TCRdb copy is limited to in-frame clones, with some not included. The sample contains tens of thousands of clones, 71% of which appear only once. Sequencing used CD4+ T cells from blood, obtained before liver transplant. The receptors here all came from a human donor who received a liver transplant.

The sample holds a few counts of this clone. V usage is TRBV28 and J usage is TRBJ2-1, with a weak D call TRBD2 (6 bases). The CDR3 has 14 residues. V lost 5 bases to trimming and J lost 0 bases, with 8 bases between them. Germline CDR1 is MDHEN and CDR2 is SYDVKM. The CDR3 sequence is CASSGGSSYNEQFF. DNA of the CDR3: TGTGCCAGCAGTGGGGGGAGCTCCTACAATGAGCAGTTCTTC.

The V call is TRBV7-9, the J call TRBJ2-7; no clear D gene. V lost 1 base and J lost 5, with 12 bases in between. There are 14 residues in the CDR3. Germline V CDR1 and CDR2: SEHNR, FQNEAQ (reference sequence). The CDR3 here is CASSLGRSDDEQYF. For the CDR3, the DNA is TGTGCCAGCAGCTTAGGCAGGTCTGACGACGAGCAGTACTTC.

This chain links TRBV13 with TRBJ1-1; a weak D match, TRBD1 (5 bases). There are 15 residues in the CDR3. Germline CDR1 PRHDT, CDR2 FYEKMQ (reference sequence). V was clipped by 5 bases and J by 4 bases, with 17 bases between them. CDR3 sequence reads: CASSQPRGRGTEAFF. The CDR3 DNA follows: TGTGCCAGCAGCCAACCAAGGGGAAGGGGCACTGAAGCTTTCTTT. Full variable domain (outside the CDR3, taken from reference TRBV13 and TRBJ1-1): AAGVIQSPRHLIKEKRETATLKCYPIPRHDTVYWYQQGPGQDPQFLISFYEKMQSDKGSIPDRFSAQQFSDYHSELNMSSLELGDSALYFCASSQPRGRGTEAFFGQGTRLTVV.

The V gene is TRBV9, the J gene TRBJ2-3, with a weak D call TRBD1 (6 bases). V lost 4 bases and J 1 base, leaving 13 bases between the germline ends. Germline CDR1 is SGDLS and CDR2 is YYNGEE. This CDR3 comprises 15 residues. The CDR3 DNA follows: TGTGCCAGCAGCTCAGGGGCGTTTGGCACAGATACGCAGTATTTT. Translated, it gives CASSSGAFGTDTQYF.

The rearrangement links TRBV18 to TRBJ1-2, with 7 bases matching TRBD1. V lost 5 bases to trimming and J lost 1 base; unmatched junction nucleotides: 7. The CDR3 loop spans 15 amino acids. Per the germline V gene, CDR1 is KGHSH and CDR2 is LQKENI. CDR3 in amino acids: CASSSNRGGNYGYTF. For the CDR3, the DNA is TGTGCCAGCTCATCAAACAGGGGCGGTAACTATGGCTACACCTTC.

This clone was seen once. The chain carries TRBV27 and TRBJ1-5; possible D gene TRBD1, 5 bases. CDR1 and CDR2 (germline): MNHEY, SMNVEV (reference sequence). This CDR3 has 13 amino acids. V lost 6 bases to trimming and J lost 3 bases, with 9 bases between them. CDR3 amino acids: CASSPDTNQPQHF. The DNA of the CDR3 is TGTGCCAGCAGCCCGGACACCAATCAGCCCCAGCATTTT.

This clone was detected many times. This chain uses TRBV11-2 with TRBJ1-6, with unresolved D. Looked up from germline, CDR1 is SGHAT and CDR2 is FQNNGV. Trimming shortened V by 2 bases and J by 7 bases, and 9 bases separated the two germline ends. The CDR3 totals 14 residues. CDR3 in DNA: TGTGCCAGCAGCTTACACCCGAGGAATTCACCCCTCCACTTT. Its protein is CASSLHPRNSPLHF.

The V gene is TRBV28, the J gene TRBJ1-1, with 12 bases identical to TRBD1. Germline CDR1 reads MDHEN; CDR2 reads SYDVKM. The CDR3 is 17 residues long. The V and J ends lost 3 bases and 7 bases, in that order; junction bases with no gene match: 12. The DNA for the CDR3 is TGTGCCAGCAGTTTGGGACAGGGGGCGAACGGGGACCGTGAAGCTTTCTTT. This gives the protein CASSLGQGANGDREAFF.

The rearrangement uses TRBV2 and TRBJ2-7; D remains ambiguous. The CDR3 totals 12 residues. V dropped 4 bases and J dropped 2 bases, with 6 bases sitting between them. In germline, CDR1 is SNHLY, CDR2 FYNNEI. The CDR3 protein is CASSARTYEQYF. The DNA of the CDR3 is TGTGCCAGCAGTGCTAGGACCTACGAGCAGTACTTC.

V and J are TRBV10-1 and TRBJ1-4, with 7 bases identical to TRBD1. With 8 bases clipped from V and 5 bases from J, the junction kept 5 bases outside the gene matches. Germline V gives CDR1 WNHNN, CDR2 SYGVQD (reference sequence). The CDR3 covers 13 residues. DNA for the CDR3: TGCGCCAGCCAGAGGGACAGCAATGAAAAACTGTTTTTT. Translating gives CASQRDSNEKLFF.

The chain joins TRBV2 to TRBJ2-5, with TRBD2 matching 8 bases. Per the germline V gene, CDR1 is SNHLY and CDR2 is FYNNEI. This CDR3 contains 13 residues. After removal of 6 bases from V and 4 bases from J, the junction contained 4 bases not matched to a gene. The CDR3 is CASSDLAGETQYF. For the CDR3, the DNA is TGTGCCAGCAGCGATCTAGCGGGAGAGACCCAGTACTTC.

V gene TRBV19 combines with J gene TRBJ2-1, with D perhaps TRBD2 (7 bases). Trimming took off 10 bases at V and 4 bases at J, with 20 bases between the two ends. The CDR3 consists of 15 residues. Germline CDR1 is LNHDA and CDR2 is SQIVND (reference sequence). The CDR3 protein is CATKKGGDLYNEQFF. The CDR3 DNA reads TGTGCCACCAAAAAAGGGGGGGACCTTTACAATGAGCAGTTCTTC.

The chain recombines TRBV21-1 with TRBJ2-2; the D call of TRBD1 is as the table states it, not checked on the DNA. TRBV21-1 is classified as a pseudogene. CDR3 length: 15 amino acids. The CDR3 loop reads CASSQGQGYTGELFF. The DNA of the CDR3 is TGTGCCAGCAGCCAAGGACAGGGCTACACCGGGGAGCTGTTTTTT.

In nucleotides, the CDR3 is TGTGCCAGCGCCGGTCCGGGCGAGCAGTACTTC. Its translation: CASAGPGEQYF. The V call is TRBV13, the J call TRBJ2-7; D remains unclear. V was pared by 8 bases and J by 6 bases, with 11 bases between. This CDR3 region has 11 residues. The germline gives CDR1 PRHDT, CDR2 FYEKMQ (reference sequence). The variable domain in full, with the rest retrieved from reference TRBV13 and TRBJ2-7, is AAGVIQSPRHLIKEKRETATLKCYPIPRHDTVYWYQQGPGQDPQFLISFYEKMQSDKGSIPDRFSAQQFSDYHSELNMSSLELGDSALYFCASAGPGEQYFGPGTRLTVT.

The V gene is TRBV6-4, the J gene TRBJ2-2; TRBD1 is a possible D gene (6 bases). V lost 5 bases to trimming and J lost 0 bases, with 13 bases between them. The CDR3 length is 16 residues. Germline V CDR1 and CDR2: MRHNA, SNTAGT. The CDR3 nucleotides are TGTGCCAGCAGTTCTCAGGGGCAGACGAACACCGGGGAGCTGTTTTTT. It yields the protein CASSSQGQTNTGELFF.

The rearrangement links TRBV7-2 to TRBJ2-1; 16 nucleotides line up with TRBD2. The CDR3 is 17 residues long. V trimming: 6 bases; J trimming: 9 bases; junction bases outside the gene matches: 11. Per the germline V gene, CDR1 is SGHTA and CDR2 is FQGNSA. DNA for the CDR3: TGTGCCAGCAGTAAAACCCCCGGGACTAGCGGGGGGGTTGAGCAGTTCTTC. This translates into CASSKTPGTSGGVEQFF.

CDR3 protein: CASSLTDTGGNEQFF. The CDR3 nucleotides read TGTGCCAGCTCACTAACGGATACAGGGGGCAATGAGCAGTTCTTC. The rearrangement uses TRBV18 and TRBJ2-1, with 8 nucleotides matching TRBD1. This CDR3 region has 15 residues. CDR1 is KGHSH and CDR2 is LQKENI in the germline V gene. The V and J ends lost 4 bases and 6 bases, in that order; junction bases with no gene match: 8.

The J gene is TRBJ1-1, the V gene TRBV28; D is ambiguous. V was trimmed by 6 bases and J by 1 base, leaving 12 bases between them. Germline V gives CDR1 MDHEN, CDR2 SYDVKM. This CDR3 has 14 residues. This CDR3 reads CASSSALPNTEAFF. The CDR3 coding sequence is TGTGCCAGCAGCAGCGCGCTCCCGAACACTGAAGCTTTCTTT.

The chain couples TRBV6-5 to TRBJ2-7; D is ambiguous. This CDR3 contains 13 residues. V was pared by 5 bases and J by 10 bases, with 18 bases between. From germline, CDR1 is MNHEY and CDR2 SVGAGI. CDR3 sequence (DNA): TGTGCCAGCAGTCCATCCTCTCTGCGTTATCAGTACTTC. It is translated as CASSPSSLRYQYF.

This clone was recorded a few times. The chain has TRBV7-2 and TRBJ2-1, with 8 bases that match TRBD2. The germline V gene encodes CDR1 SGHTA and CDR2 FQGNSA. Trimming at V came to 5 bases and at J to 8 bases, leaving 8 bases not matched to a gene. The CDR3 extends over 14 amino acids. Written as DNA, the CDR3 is TGTGCCAGCAGCCCCCGGACTAGCATCTATGAGCAGTTCTTC. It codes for CASSPRTSIYEQFF.

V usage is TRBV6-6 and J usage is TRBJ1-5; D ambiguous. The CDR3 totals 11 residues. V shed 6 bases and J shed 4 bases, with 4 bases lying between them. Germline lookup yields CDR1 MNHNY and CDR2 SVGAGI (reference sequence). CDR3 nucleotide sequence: TGTGCCAGCAGGCAGAATCAGCCCCAGCATTTT. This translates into CASRQNQPQHF.

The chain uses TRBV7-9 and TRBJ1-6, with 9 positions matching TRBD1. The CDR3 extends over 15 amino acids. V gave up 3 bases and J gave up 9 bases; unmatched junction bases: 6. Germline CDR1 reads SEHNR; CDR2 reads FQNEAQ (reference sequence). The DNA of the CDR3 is TGTGCCAGCAGCTTTACCGGGACAGGGAGTTCACCCCTCCACTTT. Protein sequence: CASSFTGTGSSPLHF.